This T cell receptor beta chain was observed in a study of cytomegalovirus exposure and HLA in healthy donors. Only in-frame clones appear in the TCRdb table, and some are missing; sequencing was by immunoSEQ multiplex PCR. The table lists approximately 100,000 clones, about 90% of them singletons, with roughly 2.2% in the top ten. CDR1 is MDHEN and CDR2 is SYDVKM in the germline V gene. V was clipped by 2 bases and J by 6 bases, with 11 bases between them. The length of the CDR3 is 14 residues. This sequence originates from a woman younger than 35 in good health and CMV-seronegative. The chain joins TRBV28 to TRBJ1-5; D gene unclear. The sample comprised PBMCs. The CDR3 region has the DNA TGTGCCAGCAGTTTACCCGGACTCGGTCAGCCCCAGCATTTT. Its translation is CASSLPGLGQPQHF.